The 20 T cell receptor beta chains reported below all come from one sample, sequenced in a study of metastatic and nonmetastatic thyroid tumors. None of the patients had undergone any treatment ahead of thyroid surgery. MiXCR re-clonotyped the PCR reads for TCRdb. The top ten clones hold 71% of a sample with some 20,000 clones, more than 20% of them seen once. Sequenced: blood. Receptor source: a male donor with papillary thyroid cancer or a benign thyroid nodule (not recorded which). Some clones in this sample may be carry-over from other donors' samples.

Worth noting for this clone: A read error is possible here, since a much larger clone lies one base away. CDR3 loop: CASRTLSTINEQFF. For the CDR3, the DNA is TGTGCCAGCAGAACCCTCAGCACTATCAATGAGCAGTTCTTC. This chain links TRBV14 with TRBJ2-1; D remains unclear. This CDR3 contains 14 residues. V was shortened by 6 bases and J by 6 bases, with 15 bases between the two germline ends. CDR1 and CDR2 from the germline V gene are SGHDN and FVKESK.

The table lists this clone with a few counts. The V gene is TRBV24-1, the J gene TRBJ1-2; D gene unclear. V was cut by 0 bases and J by 2 bases, with 9 bases left in between. Germline V gene data show CDR1 as KGHDR and CDR2 as SFDVKD. The CDR3 is 15 residues long. The CDR3 DNA sequence: TGTGCCACCAGTGATTTGCGGACCGCAAACTATGGCTACACCTTC. Amino acids: CATSDLRTANYGYTF.

This clone was recorded many times. The CDR3, as DNA: TGTGCCAGCAGCTTGCGGGGGACAGTCACATACGAGCAGTACTTC. This translates into CASSLRGTVTYEQYF. The chain couples TRBV11-2 to TRBJ2-7, with D perhaps being TRBD1 or TRBD2 (7 bases each). The V gene lost 3 bases and the J gene lost 4 bases, with 16 bases spanning the gap. This CDR3 is built from 15 residues. Germline assignment: CDR1 SGHAT and CDR2 FQNNGV.

This clone was counted at least ten times. The V gene is TRBV6-6, the J gene TRBJ2-3; 10 bases fit TRBD1. The J segment lost 6 bases and the V segment lost 2 bases, leaving 8 bases of the junction unmatched. Germline loops: CDR1 MNHNY, CDR2 SVGAGI (reference sequence). The CDR3 runs to 16 residues. The CDR3 here is CASSYMGDRGLDTQYF. The CDR3 coding sequence is TGTGCCAGCAGTTACATGGGGGACAGGGGTTTGGATACGCAGTATTTT.

This clone counts as medium-sized. CDR3 protein: CASSLDLQGAYYGYTF. CDR3 DNA sequence: TGTGCCAGCAGTTTGGACTTACAGGGGGCATACTATGGCTACACCTTC. The chain carries TRBV28 and TRBJ1-2; 9 bases line up with TRBD1. CDR3 length equals 16 residues. The V segment lost 3 bases and the J segment 3 bases; nucleotides outside the gene matches: 8. Germline CDR1 is MDHEN and CDR2 is SYDVKM.

V and J are TRBV4-2 and TRBJ2-1; 7 positions agree with TRBD2. This CDR3 is built from 17 residues. Trimming removed 8 bases from V and 3 bases from J; junction bases left unmatched: 16. Germline lookup yields CDR1 LGHNA and CDR2 YNFKEQ. The CDR3 reads CASYLGGREGIYNEQFF. As DNA, the CDR3 is TGTGCCAGCTACCTAGGAGGCAGGGAGGGAATCTACAATGAGCAGTTCTTC.

This clone came up many times. V gene TRBV15 combines with J gene TRBJ2-7; D may be TRBD1 or TRBD2 (6 bases each). The V gene's germline CDR1 is LNHNV and CDR2 YYDKDF (reference sequence). There are 15 residues in the CDR3. V shed 0 bases and J shed 5 bases, with 14 bases lying between them. CDR3 in amino acids: CATSRDSTGRHEQYF. CDR3 coding DNA: TGTGCCACCAGCAGAGATAGTACAGGGAGGCACGAGCAGTACTTC.

This clone was observed many times. Other DNA sequences in the sample encode the same CDR3. This chain links TRBV24-1 with TRBJ2-1; 7 bases align to TRBD2. V lost 4 bases and J lost 4; bases outside the gene matches: 6. Germline CDR1 reads KGHDR; CDR2 reads SFDVKD. This CDR3 region has 15 residues. The DNA for the CDR3 is TGTGCCACCAGTGACCTGAGCGGGAAATACAATGAGCAGTTCTTC. This gives the protein CATSDLSGKYNEQFF.

This clone was counted ten times or more. The chain couples TRBV18 to TRBJ2-7; 8 bases fit TRBD1. CDR1 KGHSH and CDR2 LQKENI come from the germline V gene. The CDR3 is 15 amino acids. V was pared by 3 bases and J by 6 bases, with 10 bases of the junction left unmatched. The CDR3 is CASSPRTPGQGEQYF. CDR3 sequence (DNA): TGTGCCAGCTCACCCCGAACACCAGGACAGGGCGAGCAGTACTTC.

The J gene is TRBJ1-5, the V gene TRBV28; 7 bases line up with TRBD1. With 7 bases clipped from V and 3 bases from J, the junction kept 9 bases outside the gene matches. This CDR3 has 15 residues. The germline V gene encodes CDR1 MDHEN and CDR2 SYDVKM. DNA for the CDR3: TGTGCCAGCACCAAATATCAGGGGGACAATCAGCCCCAGCATTTT. Translated: CASTKYQGDNQPQHF.

This clone showed up just a few times. The chain has TRBV15 and TRBJ1-1, with D hard to call. Deletions cut 5 bases from V and 3 bases from J, with 13 bases between. The CDR3 length is 14 residues. In germline, CDR1 is LNHNV, CDR2 YYDKDF (reference sequence). Here the CDR3 reads CATSPPGGDTEAFF. In nucleotides, the CDR3 is TGTGCCACCAGCCCCCCTGGCGGGGACACTGAAGCTTTCTTT.

This clone was counted only a few times. V is TRBV19 and J is TRBJ1-5; perhaps TRBD1 as D (5 bases). Germline V gene data show CDR1 as LNHDA and CDR2 as SQIVND (reference sequence). The CDR3 spans 16 residues. Between the trimmed V and J ends, which lost 1 base and 7 bases, there was a span of 17 bases. Here the CDR3 DNA reads TGTGCCAGTAGTATAGCGACCCGGGGGGGTGGGCAGCCCCAGCATTTT. Protein: CASSIATRGGGQPQHF.

In this sample, this clone turned up many times. The V call is TRBV28, the J call TRBJ1-1; tentative D call: TRBD1 (6 bases). Trimming left V 3 bases short and J 0 bases short, with 14 bases between. The CDR3 runs to 16 residues. Germline V CDR1 and CDR2: MDHEN, SYDVKM. The chain's CDR3 is CASSFSRGAVNTEAFF. In DNA form, the CDR3 reads TGTGCCAGCAGTTTTAGTCGGGGGGCGGTGAACACTGAAGCTTTCTTT.

This clone was seen at least ten times. This sequence joins TRBV12-3 or TRBV12-4 and TRBJ2-6; 8 nucleotides align to TRBD2. V shed 10 bases, J shed 3 bases, and the junction held 11 bases outside the gene matches. CDR3 length: 16 amino acids. CDR3 in amino acids: CATSSGSRVGANVLTF. CDR3 bases: TGTGCCACGTCTAGCGGGTCCAGAGTTGGGGCCAACGTCCTGACTTTC.

This clone was seen repeatedly, ten times or more. The V and J genes are TRBV3-1 and TRBJ2-3; possibly TRBD1 or TRBD2 for D (7 bases each). The CDR3 runs to 18 residues. With 5 bases removed from V and 0 bases from J, the gap between germline ends came to 21 bases. Germline-derived CDR1 and CDR2 are LGHDT and YNNKEL (reference sequence). The CDR3 DNA sequence: TGTGCCAGCAGCTCCCTCTCAGGGGGGGCAACTAGCACAGATACGCAGTATTTT. It encodes CASSSLSGGATSTDTQYF.

By share of the sample, this clone is medium-sized. This rearrangement joins TRBV12-3 or TRBV12-4 to TRBJ1-2, with 7 bases matching TRBD1. This CDR3 contains 13 residues. Unmatched junction bases numbered 4, after V lost 4 bases and J lost 5 bases. In DNA form, the CDR3 reads TGTGCCAGCAGTTCCCGACAGGGTTATGGCTACACCTTC. Translated: CASSSRQGYGYTF.

At least ten counts were recorded for this clone. The rearrangement uses TRBV6-1 and TRBJ1-1; no firm D call. The CDR3 loop spans 12 amino acids. Trimming removed 1 base at V and 5 bases at J, with 5 bases between. The V gene's germline CDR1 is MNHNS and CDR2 SASEGT. CDR3 protein: CASSEGVTEAFF. DNA for the CDR3: TGTGCCAGCAGTGAAGGGGTAACTGAAGCTTTCTTT.

This clone was observed many times. The chain employs TRBV7-9 and TRBJ2-7; D might be TRBD1 or TRBD2, each matching 5 bases. The germline gives CDR1 SEHNR, CDR2 FQNEAQ (reference sequence). The CDR3 is 14 residues long. Trimming removed 1 base from V and 3 bases from J, with 10 bases in between. The CDR3: CASSLGDRHYEQYF. The CDR3 coding sequence is TGTGCCAGCAGCTTAGGGGACCGCCACTACGAGCAGTACTTC.

This clone was detected a few times. The chain combines TRBV6-1 with TRBJ1-2; D is uncertain. The V and J ends lost 5 bases and 12 bases respectively, with 16 bases between them. Per germline, CDR1 MNHNS and CDR2 SASEGT. The CDR3 has 12 residues. The CDR3: CASSQAGGWDTF. The CDR3 DNA follows: TGTGCCAGCAGTCAGGCTGGAGGATGGGACACCTTC.

The V gene is TRBV20-1, the J gene TRBJ2-7, with D uncertain. The CDR3 is 12 amino acids. Looked up from germline, CDR1 is DFQATT and CDR2 is SNEGSKA (reference sequence). The CDR3, as DNA: TGCATCGCCAGGTTGGGTCGAGACGAGCAGTACTTC. The encoded protein is CIARLGRDEQYF.